One and the same sample provided the 20 T cell receptor beta chains below, sequenced in a study of T cells after yellow fever vaccination. TCRdb reprocessed the 5' RACE reads with MiXCR, giving one entry per CDR3 protein. The sample yields more than 450,000 distinct CDR3 sequences, around a fifth seen once. Sequenced here: PBMCs, sampled 21 days after the first yellow fever vaccination. Every receptor here comes from a man aged 18 to 35 who received the YFV17D yellow fever vaccine.

The V call is TRBV24-1, the J call TRBJ2-1, with 8 bases fitting TRBD1. Trimming removed 6 bases from V and 3 bases from J; junction bases left unmatched: 9. The CDR3 length is 16 residues. Germline CDR1 is KGHDR and CDR2 is SFDVKD. CDR3 residues: CATSSGQGAHYNEQFF. CDR3 sequence (DNA): TGTGCCACCAGTTCTGGGCAGGGGGCGCACTACAATGAGCAGTTCTTC.

This chain connects TRBV29-1 to TRBJ1-5; weak D call: TRBD1 (6 bases). V lost 1 base and J lost 7, with 11 bases in between. From germline, CDR1 is SQVTM and CDR2 ANQGSEA. CDR3 length: 13 amino acids. The CDR3 nucleotides read TGCAGCGTTGAAGTGGCAGGGGAGCAGCCCCAGCATTTT. Amino acid sequence: CSVEVAGEQPQHF.

This clonotype showed up just a few times. This chain connects TRBV18 to TRBJ1-5; TRBD1 is a possible D gene (6 bases). In germline, CDR1 is KGHSH, CDR2 LQKENI. The CDR3 loop spans 13 amino acids. V gave up 6 bases and J gave up 8 bases, with 14 bases separating them. The CDR3 spells CASSEGTSEPQHF. The CDR3 DNA is TGTGCCAGCTCGGAGGGGACATCTGAGCCCCAGCATTTT.

This clonotype was seen a handful of times. The CDR3: CASSYSQGTQPQHF. The CDR3 region has the DNA TGTGCCAGCAGTTATAGCCAGGGGACTCAGCCCCAGCATTTT. This chain uses TRBV6-5 with TRBJ1-5; TRBD1 is a possible D gene (6 bases). The CDR3 is 14 amino acids. V was cut by 3 bases and J by 6 bases, with 12 bases left in between. CDR1 and CDR2 (germline): MNHEY, SVGAGI.

The J gene is TRBJ2-1, the V gene TRBV29-1, with D uncertain. Trimming left V 4 bases short and J 10 bases short, with 11 bases between. Germline V gene sequence: CDR1 SQVTM, CDR2 ANQGSEA. The CDR3 is 11 amino acids. The CDR3 is CSVVGFKEQFF. The CDR3 region has the DNA TGCAGCGTTGTTGGGTTCAAGGAGCAGTTCTTC.

The table lists this clonotype with a few counts. This chain uses TRBV20-1 with TRBJ2-5; D is ambiguous. Trimming cost V 0 bases and J 1 base, with 9 bases left between them. The CDR3 consists of 14 residues. Germline V lookup: CDR1 DFQATT, CDR2 SNEGSKA (reference sequence). The CDR3 DNA follows: TGCAGTGCTAGAGATTGGGCTAGCCAAGAGACCCAGTACTTC. Amino acid sequence: CSARDWASQETQYF.

This clonotype has only a few counts. This chain joins TRBV28 and TRBJ1-1, with 9 bases matching TRBD1. The length of the CDR3 is 15 residues. Germline assignment: CDR1 MDHEN and CDR2 SYDVKM. The trim removed 3 bases at V and 5 bases at J, leaving 7 bases unmatched. DNA of the CDR3: TGTGCCAGCAGTTTTGGGACAGGGTCGGGAACTGAAGCTTTCTTT. Amino acid sequence: CASSFGTGSGTEAFF.

This clonotype showed up just a few times. The genes are TRBV30 and TRBJ2-5; D is undetermined. The CDR3 is made up of 13 amino acids. V lost 3 bases to trimming and J lost 5 bases, with 13 bases between them. Germline V gene sequence: CDR1 GTSNPN, CDR2 SVGIG (reference sequence). The CDR3 loop reads CAWRAGNAETQYF. The CDR3 DNA reads TGTGCCTGGAGGGCTGGTAATGCGGAGACCCAGTACTTC.

This clonotype was observed a handful of times. The V and J genes are TRBV6-5 and TRBJ2-3, with D unresolved. This CDR3 contains 16 residues. Trimming shortened V by 5 bases and J by 6 bases, and 21 bases separated the two germline ends. The germline gives CDR1 MNHEY, CDR2 SVGAGI. The CDR3 DNA sequence: TGTGCCAGCAGTCCAGACCCAGTCTACACGGTGGATACGCAGTATTTT. The encoded protein is CASSPDPVYTVDTQYF.

The CDR3 loop is CASSVELFLGGANVLTF. The CDR3 DNA sequence: TGTGCCAGCAGCGTAGAGCTGTTCCTTGGTGGGGCCAACGTCCTGACTTTC. This sequence joins TRBV9 and TRBJ2-6; D gene unclear. The CDR3 contains 17 residues. Germline V gene lookup returns CDR1 SGDLS and CDR2 YYNGEE. V was cut by 0 bases and J by 3 bases, with 13 bases left in between.

This clonotype appeared a single time. This chain joins TRBV6-1 and TRBJ1-4, with TRBD1 matching 8 bases. Germline CDR1 is MNHNS and CDR2 is SASEGT. The CDR3 totals 15 residues. V shed 8 bases, J shed 7 bases, and the junction held 12 bases outside the gene matches. CDR3 in DNA: TGTGCCAGCGGCCAGGGGACAGGAGGAAGTGAAAAACTGTTTTTT. Amino acids: CASGQGTGGSEKLFF.

The V call is TRBV5-1, the J call TRBJ1-2; 8 bases map to TRBD1. Germline V gene lookup returns CDR1 SGHRS and CDR2 YFSETQ. V was clipped by 3 bases and J by 8 bases; unmatched bases: 3. The CDR3 runs to 12 residues. DNA for the CDR3: TGCGCCAGCAGCTATGGACAGGGAGGCTACACCTTC. Its translation: CASSYGQGGYTF.

This clonotype was counted between two and nine times. V is TRBV11-1 and J is TRBJ2-5; no definite D call. The length of the CDR3 is 14 residues. CDR1 SGHAT and CDR2 FQDESV come from the germline V gene (reference sequence). Trimming left V 3 bases short and J 0 bases short, with 8 bases between. CDR3 sequence: CASSLRTNQETQYF. The CDR3 region has the DNA TGTGCCAGCAGCTTGAGAACTAACCAAGAGACCCAGTACTTC. The full variable domain, completed using reference TRBV11-1 and TRBJ2-5, is EAEVAQSPRYKITEKSQAVAFWCDPISGHATLYWYRQILGQGPELLVQFQDESVVDDSQLPKDRFSAERLKGVDSTLKIQPAELGDSAMYLCASSLRTNQETQYFGPGTRLLVL.

V gene TRBV29-1 combines with J gene TRBJ2-5; D possibly corresponds to TRBD1 (5 bases). V shed 4 bases and J shed 9 bases, with 9 bases lying between them. Germline-derived CDR1 and CDR2 are SQVTM and ANQGSEA. This CDR3 contains 10 residues. CDR3 DNA sequence: TGCAGCGTTGCGGAAGGGGCCCAGTACTTC. Translating it yields CSVAEGAQYF. Combining the CDR3 with reference TRBV29-1 and TRBJ2-5 gives the whole variable domain SAVISQKPSRDICQRGTSLTIQCQVDSQVTMMFWYRQQPGQSLTLIATANQGSEATYESGFVIDKFPISRPNLTFSTLTVSNMSPEDSSIYLCSVAEGAQYFGPGTRLLVL.

The gene calls are TRBV6-1 and TRBJ1-1, with 8 positions matching TRBD1. J lost 3 bases, V lost 6 bases, and 12 bases had no gene match. This CDR3 is built from 16 residues. CDR1 and CDR2 (germline): MNHNS, SASEGT. Here the CDR3 reads CASSHDRGAGYTEAFF. The CDR3 DNA reads as TGTGCCAGCAGCCACGACAGGGGAGCCGGGTACACTGAAGCTTTCTTT.

This clonotype was counted a few times. This rearrangement joins TRBV27 to TRBJ2-1; tentatively, D is TRBD1 or TRBD2 (5 bases each). The CDR3 has 16 residues. Germline values: CDR1 MNHEY, CDR2 SMNVEV (reference sequence). V shed 7 bases and J shed 4 bases, with 20 bases lying between them. Here the CDR3 DNA reads TGTGCCAGCACCCAGTTGCGAGGGGCGCTTTACAATGAGCAGTTCTTC. Amino acid sequence: CASTQLRGALYNEQFF.

The chain carries TRBV6-1 and TRBJ1-2, with D uncertain. The CDR3 loop spans 13 amino acids. The germline CDR1 and CDR2 sequences are MNHNS and SASEGT. Trimming removed 6 bases from V and 4 bases from J, with 12 bases in between. CDR3 residues: CASRRDISYGYTF. DNA for the CDR3: TGTGCCAGCAGACGCGACATAAGCTATGGCTACACCTTC.

This clonotype has just a few counts. This chain links TRBV7-3 with TRBJ2-7; 9 nucleotides align to TRBD2. CDR3 length: 15 residues. Germline loops: CDR1 SGHTA, CDR2 FQGTGA. V shed 4 bases and J 2 bases; nucleotides not matched to a gene: 6. CDR3 loop: CASSSSGAVTYEQYF. In DNA, the CDR3 is TGTGCCAGCAGCTCTAGCGGGGCTGTTACCTACGAGCAGTACTTC.

The chain recombines TRBV7-6 with TRBJ2-2; 8 bases match TRBD2. V was clipped by 1 base and J by 0 bases; unmatched bases: 10. This CDR3 is 19 amino acids long. Germline-derived CDR1 and CDR2 are SGHVS and FNYEAQ. CDR3 region: CASSLGLLAGLANTGELFF. CDR3 DNA: TGTGCCAGCAGCTTAGGTCTTTTAGCGGGGCTTGCGAACACCGGGGAGCTGTTTTTT.

The chain combines TRBV11-2 with TRBJ2-3; D call uncertain. Trimming removed 3 bases from V and 5 bases from J, with 9 bases in between. Germline V gene data show CDR1 as SGHAT and CDR2 as FQNNGV. The CDR3 contains 13 residues. This CDR3 reads CASSFPLGDTQYF. The CDR3 DNA sequence: TGTGCCAGCAGCTTCCCACTTGGAGATACGCAGTATTTT.